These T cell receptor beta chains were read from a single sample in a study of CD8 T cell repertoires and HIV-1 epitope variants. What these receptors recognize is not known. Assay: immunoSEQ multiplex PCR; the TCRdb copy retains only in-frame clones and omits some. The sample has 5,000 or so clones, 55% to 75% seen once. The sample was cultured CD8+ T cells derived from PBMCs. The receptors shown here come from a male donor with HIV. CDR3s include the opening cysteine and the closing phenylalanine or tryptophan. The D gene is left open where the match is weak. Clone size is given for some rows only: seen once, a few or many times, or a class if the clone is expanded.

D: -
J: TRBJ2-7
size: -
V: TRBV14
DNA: TGTGCCAGCAGCCAAGATTTTGGTTTCCCGGGACGCTCCTACGAGCAGTACTTC
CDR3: CASSQDFGFPGRSYEQYF

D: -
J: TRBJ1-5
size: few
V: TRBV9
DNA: TGTGCCAGCAGTCGGGGGTCTAGTCAGCCCCAGCATTTT
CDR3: CASSRGSSQPQHF

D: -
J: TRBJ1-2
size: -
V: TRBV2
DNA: TGTGCCAGCAATCAGCGTTCTATCCCTGGCTACACCTTC
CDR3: CASNQRSIPGYTF

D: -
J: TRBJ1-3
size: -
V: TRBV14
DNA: TGTGCCAGCAGCCAATTTACGGGCTCGAACACCATATATTTT
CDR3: CASSQFTGSNTIYF

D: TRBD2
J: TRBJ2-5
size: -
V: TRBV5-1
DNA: TGCGCCAGCAGCTTGGGGGGGACTAGCGCGAAAGAGACCCAGTACTTC
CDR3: CASSLGGTSAKETQYF

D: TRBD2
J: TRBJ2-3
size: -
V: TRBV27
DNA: TGTGCCAGCTCTCTTATTTTAGCGGGGGGCACAGATACGCAGTATTTT
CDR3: CASSLILAGGTDTQYF

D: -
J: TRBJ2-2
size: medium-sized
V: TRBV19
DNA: TGTGCCAGTAGTATTAGAGGATCCACCGGGGAGCTGTTTTTT
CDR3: CASSIRGSTGELFF

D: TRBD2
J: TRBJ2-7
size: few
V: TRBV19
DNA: TGTGCCAGTAGTATCGACTTAACTAGCGGGGTATACGAGCAGTACTTC
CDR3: CASSIDLTSGVYEQYF

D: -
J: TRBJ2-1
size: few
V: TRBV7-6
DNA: TGTGCCAGCAGCCCTGAGGGCCCCTACAATGAGCAGTTCTTC
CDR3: CASSPEGPYNEQFF

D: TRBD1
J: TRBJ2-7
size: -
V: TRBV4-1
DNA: TGCGCCAGCACCCCGGGGGGACAGGGCGACGAGCAGTACTTC
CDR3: CASTPGGQGDEQYF

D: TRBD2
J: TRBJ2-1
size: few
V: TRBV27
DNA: TGTGCCAGCAGTTTGCTAGCGGGGGGGAGTGAGCAGTTCTTC
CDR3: CASSLLAGGSEQFF

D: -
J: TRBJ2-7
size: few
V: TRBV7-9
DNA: TGTGCCAGCAGCCCTCTCGAGGGGGAGTGGGTCTACGAGCAGTACTTC
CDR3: CASSPLEGEWVYEQYF

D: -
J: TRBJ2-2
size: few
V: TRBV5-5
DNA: TGTGCCAGCAGCTTGGCCGGTACCGGGGAGCTGTTTTTT
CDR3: CASSLAGTGELFF

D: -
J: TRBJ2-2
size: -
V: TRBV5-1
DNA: TGCGCCAGCAGCTTCGGCGGGTCCCAGAACACCGGGGAGCTGTTTTTT
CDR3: CASSFGGSQNTGELFF

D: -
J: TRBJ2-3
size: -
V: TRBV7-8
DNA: TGTGCCAGCAGCACCATTGGCACGGATACGCAGTATTTT
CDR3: CASSTIGTDTQYF

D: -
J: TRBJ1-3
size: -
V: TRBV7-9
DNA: TGTGCCAGCAGGGGAGGGTCTGGAAACACCATATATTTT
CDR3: CASRGGSGNTIYF

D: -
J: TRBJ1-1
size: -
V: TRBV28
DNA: TGTGCCAGCAGTTTAATGGGGACTGAAGCTTTCTTT
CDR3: CASSLMGTEAFF

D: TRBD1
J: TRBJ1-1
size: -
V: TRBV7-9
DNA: TGTGCCAGCAGCCCCCCGGGACAGGGGTGGTCTGAAGCTTTCTTT
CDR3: CASSPPGQGWSEAFF

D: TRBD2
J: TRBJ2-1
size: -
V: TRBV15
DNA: TGTGCCACCAGCAGAGGTATAGCGGGGGGGAATGAGCAGTTCTTC
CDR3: CATSRGIAGGNEQFF

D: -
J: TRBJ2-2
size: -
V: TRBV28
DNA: TGTGCCAGCAGTTTGTGGGCGGAAGGGTCCACCGGGGAGCTGTTTTTT
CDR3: CASSLWAEGSTGELFF

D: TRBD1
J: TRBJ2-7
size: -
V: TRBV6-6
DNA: TGTGCCAGCAGCCTGACAGGGTCATTTACCTACGAGCAGTACTTC
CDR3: CASSLTGSFTYEQYF

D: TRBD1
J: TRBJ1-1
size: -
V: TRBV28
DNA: TGTGCCAGCAGTTTAGAGGGGGCAACTGAAGCTTTCTTT
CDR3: CASSLEGATEAFF

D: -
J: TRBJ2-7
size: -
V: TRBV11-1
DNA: TGTGCCAGCAGCTTAGAAGTCGGGGGTGAGCAGTACTTC
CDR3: CASSLEVGGEQYF

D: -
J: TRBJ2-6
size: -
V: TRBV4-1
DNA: TGCGCCAGCATGGGGGCAGGGCGTAGCTCTGGGGCCAACGTCCTGACTTTC
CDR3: CASMGAGRSSGANVLTF

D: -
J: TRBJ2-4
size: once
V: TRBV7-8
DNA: TGTGCCAGCAGCTTAGTCGGGGGGCAGGGGGCTCTAGCCAAAAACATTCAGTACTTC
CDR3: CASSLVGGQGALAKNIQYF

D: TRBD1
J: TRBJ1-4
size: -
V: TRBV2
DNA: TGTGCCAGCACCTTGGACATCTCGGGACAGCTCATTGAAAAACTGTTTTTT
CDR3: CASTLDISGQLIEKLFF

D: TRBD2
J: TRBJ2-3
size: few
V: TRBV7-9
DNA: TGTGCCAGCAGTATAGCGGGAGGGCCAACAGATACGCAGTATTTT
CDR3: CASSIAGGPTDTQYF

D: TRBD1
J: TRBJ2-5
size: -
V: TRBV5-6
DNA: TGTGCCAGCAGCTTGTCCGACAGGGGTCTTTCATCCCAGTACTTC
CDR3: CASSLSDRGLSSQYF

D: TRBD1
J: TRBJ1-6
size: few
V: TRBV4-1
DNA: TGCGCCAGCAGCCAAGGGGGAACAGGGGGTTCACCCCTCCACTTT
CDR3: CASSQGGTGGSPLHF

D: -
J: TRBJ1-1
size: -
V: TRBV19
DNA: TGTGCCAGTAACCTAGGGGGGACTGAAGCTTTCTTT
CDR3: CASNLGGTEAFF

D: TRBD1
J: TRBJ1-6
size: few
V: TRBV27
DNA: TGTGCCAGCAGTTCCGGGACAGCCCTCCACTTT
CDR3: CASSSGTALHF

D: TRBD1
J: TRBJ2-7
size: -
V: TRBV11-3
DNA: TGTGCCAGCAGTTATACAGGGGACGAGCAGTACTTC
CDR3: CASSYTGDEQYF

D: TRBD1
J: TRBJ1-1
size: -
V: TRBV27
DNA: TGTGCCATCCGGGACAGGCTGAACACTGAAGCTTTCTTT
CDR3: CAIRDRLNTEAFF

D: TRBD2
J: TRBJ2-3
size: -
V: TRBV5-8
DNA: TGTGCCAGCAGCCCCACTAGCGGGAAAGATACAGATACGCAGTATTTT
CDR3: CASSPTSGKDTDTQYF

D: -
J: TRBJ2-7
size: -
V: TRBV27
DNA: TGTGCCAGCAGTTTTAAAGGAGGCTTCGAGCAGTACTTC
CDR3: CASSFKGGFEQYF

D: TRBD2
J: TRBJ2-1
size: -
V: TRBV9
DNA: TGTGCCAGCAGCCCCTGGACTAGCGGGGGCCGGGAGCAGTTCTTC
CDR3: CASSPWTSGGREQFF

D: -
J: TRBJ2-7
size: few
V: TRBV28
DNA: TGTGCCAGCAGTTTGGACAGCTCCTACGAGCAGTACTTC
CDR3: CASSLDSSYEQYF

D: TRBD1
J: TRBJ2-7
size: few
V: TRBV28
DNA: TGTGCCAGCAGTTTAAGGACAGGGGCGGACTACGAGCAGTACTTC
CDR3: CASSLRTGADYEQYF

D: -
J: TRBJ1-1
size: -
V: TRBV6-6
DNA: TGTGCCAGCAGTTACGGGCTAGGCGGGGTCGAAGCTTTCTTT
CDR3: CASSYGLGGVEAFF

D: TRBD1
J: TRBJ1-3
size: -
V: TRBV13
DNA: TGTGCCAGCAGCTTAGAGGGACAGGGTCCTGGAAACACCATATATTTT
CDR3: CASSLEGQGPGNTIYF

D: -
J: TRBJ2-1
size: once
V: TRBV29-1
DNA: TGCAGCGCCATTAGGACATCTTACAATGAGCAGTTCTTC
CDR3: CSAIRTSYNEQFF

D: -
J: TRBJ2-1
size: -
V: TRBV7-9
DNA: TGTGCCAGCAGCTCACCCCCTGTAGCGGGTCCTAAGGGGGATGAGCAGTTCTTC
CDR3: CASSSPPVAGPKGDEQFF